A single sample is the source of the 6 T cell receptor beta chains below, sequenced in a study of T-cell memory formation after mild COVID-19. Each CDR3 protein is one row after TCRdb ran MiXCR on the 5' RACE reads. The table lists a few hundred thousand distinct CDR3 sequences, roughly a fifth of them singletons. Sequencing was performed on PBMCs or a T cell subset sorted from them (not recorded which). These receptors were taken from a man between 18 and 29 years old who had mild COVID-19 (a few samples of this study predate the infection). Cell type and time point are not known.

The chain has TRBV7-8 and TRBJ1-2; D is possibly TRBD1 (5 bases). This CDR3 region has 14 residues. Trimming took 5 bases from V and 5 from J, leaving 15 bases between them. Per the germline V gene, CDR1 is SGHVS and CDR2 is FQNEAQ. CDR3 amino acids: CASSVPGDGYGYTF. The CDR3 DNA follows: TGTGCCAGCAGCGTGCCGGGGGACGGATATGGCTACACCTTC.

This clonotype came up a few times. The chain combines TRBV7-3 with TRBJ2-1, with TRBD1 as a possible D gene (5 bases). Germline V lookup: CDR1 SGHTA, CDR2 FQGTGA. The V end lost 2 bases, the J end lost 4 bases, and 12 bases lay between the germline ends. This CDR3 has 15 residues. Here the CDR3 DNA reads TGTGCCAGCAGCTTAGCAGGGTTCGGATACAATGAGCAGTTCTTC. It is translated as CASSLAGFGYNEQFF. Full variable domain (outside the CDR3, taken from reference TRBV7-3 and TRBJ2-1): GAGVSQTPSNKVTEKGKYVELRCDPISGHTALYWYRQSLGQGPEFLIYFQGTGAADDSGLPNDRFFAVRPEGSVSTLKIQRTERGDSAVYLCASSLAGFGYNEQFFGPGTRLTVL.

This rearrangement joins TRBV12-3 or TRBV12-4 to TRBJ2-2; 7 bases are a match to TRBD1. There are 15 residues in the CDR3. The V and J ends lost 4 bases and 1 base, in that order; junction bases with no gene match: 3. The CDR3 loop is CASSSRQGNTGELFF. The CDR3, as DNA: TGTGCCAGCAGTTCCCGACAGGGGAACACCGGGGAGCTGTTTTTT.

This rearrangement joins TRBV24-1 to TRBJ2-3; perhaps D is TRBD1 or TRBD2 (5 bases each). Between the trimmed V and J ends, which lost 4 bases and 6 bases, there was a span of 16 bases. This CDR3 spans 15 amino acids. From germline, CDR1 is KGHDR and CDR2 SFDVKD. CDR3 residues: CATSDWPGRGDTQYF. The DNA of the CDR3 is TGTGCCACCAGTGACTGGCCGGGACGGGGTGATACGCAGTATTTT.

This clonotype was picked up a small number of times. The chain carries TRBV4-1 and TRBJ1-1; 7 bases fit TRBD1. CDR1 and CDR2 from the germline V gene are MGHRA and YSYEKL. This CDR3 is 14 amino acids long. J lost 5 bases, V lost 3 bases, and 6 bases had no gene match. DNA of the CDR3: TGCGCCAGCAGCCAGCAGACAGGGCCTACTGAAGCTTTCTTT. It encodes CASSQQTGPTEAFF.

This chain joins TRBV7-3 and TRBJ2-3; the match to TRBD2 covers 7 bases. J was trimmed by 6 bases and V by 5 bases; bases with no gene match: 8. This CDR3 comprises 14 residues. Germline CDR1 reads SGHTA; CDR2 reads FQGTGA. The CDR3 region has the DNA TGTGCCAGCAGCGCCCGGGGGGTTAAGGATACGCAGTATTTT. Amino acid sequence: CASSARGVKDTQYF.